The next 26 T cell receptor beta chains were all read from a single sample in a study of blood T cell repertoires in COVID-19. The repertoire was sequenced with immunoSEQ multiplex PCR; TCRdb's copy has only in-frame clones and lacks some. The sample lists a few hundred thousand clones, 88% occurring once. The source material was PBMCs or T cells enriched from blood (not recorded which). All receptors derive from a woman younger than 35 who had recovered from COVID-19.

J is TRBJ1-2 and V is TRBV29-1, with D uncertain. Germline assignment: CDR1 SQVTM and CDR2 ANQGSEA. Deletions cut 4 bases from V and 5 bases from J, with 8 bases between. The CDR3 covers 11 residues. The CDR3 DNA follows: TGCAGCGTTGGAGGCCTATATGGCTACACCTTC. Amino acids: CSVGGLYGYTF.

J is TRBJ1-2 and V is TRBV28; D possibly corresponds to TRBD1 (5 bases). The CDR3 runs 15 residues. V lost 2 bases and J 8 bases, leaving 18 bases between the germline ends. CDR1 is MDHEN, CDR2 SYDVKM, per germline. The CDR3 spells CASSLNRTPARGYTF. CDR3 sequence (DNA): TGTGCCAGCAGTTTAAATCGGACACCTGCACGGGGCTACACCTTC.

The J gene is TRBJ2-2, the V gene TRBV18, with D perhaps TRBD1 (5 bases). In germline, CDR1 is KGHSH, CDR2 LQKENI. V lost 2 bases, J lost 7 bases, and 8 bases lay in between. The CDR3 has 13 residues. CDR3 amino acids: CASSPKGVGELFF. DNA of the CDR3: TGTGCCAGCTCACCAAAAGGGGTCGGGGAGCTGTTTTTT.

The rearrangement uses TRBV5-1 and TRBJ1-2; 7 bases are a match to TRBD1. CDR3 length: 16 residues. The germline V gene encodes CDR1 SGHRS and CDR2 YFSETQ. After removal of 4 bases from V and 0 bases from J, the junction contained 9 bases not matched to a gene. CDR3 region: CASSPHSQGANYGYTF. DNA for the CDR3: TGCGCCAGCAGCCCGCATTCTCAGGGGGCTAACTATGGCTACACCTTC.

This chain links TRBV30 with TRBJ1-2; perhaps TRBD1 as D (6 bases). This CDR3 spans 16 amino acids. Germline assignment: CDR1 GTSNPN and CDR2 SVGIG (reference sequence). V lost 3 bases to trimming and J lost 0 bases, with 17 bases between them. The CDR3 DNA sequence: TGTGCCTGGAGCCCACGGTGGGGGCGGACTAACTATGGCTACACCTTC. Translation gives CAWSPRWGRTNYGYTF.

This clone was observed a handful of times. CDR3 sequence: CASSDGTSGRTGELFF. The CDR3 region has the DNA TGCGCCAGCAGTGATGGGACTAGCGGTAGGACCGGGGAGCTGTTTTTT. The genes are TRBV10-1 and TRBJ2-2; 11 bases map to TRBD2. The V gene end was trimmed by 3 bases and the J gene end by 5 bases; junction bases not matched to a gene: 5. The germline CDR1 and CDR2 sequences are WNHNN and SYGVQD (reference sequence). The CDR3 totals 16 residues.

The V and J genes are TRBV7-9 and TRBJ1-5; D unresolved. The CDR3 totals 13 residues. Germline CDR1 SEHNR, CDR2 FQNEAQ (reference sequence). With 4 bases removed from V and 5 bases from J, the gap between germline ends came to 9 bases. CDR3 sequence: CASSSGEYQPQHF. CDR3 nucleotides: TGTGCCAGCAGCTCCGGAGAATATCAGCCCCAGCATTTT.

The CDR3 sequence: CASSITARQGSGYTF. The DNA of the CDR3 is TGTGCCAGTAGTATAACGGCCCGACAAGGAAGCGGCTACACCTTC. The rearrangement joins TRBV19 to TRBJ1-2, with unresolved D. The CDR3 has 15 residues. Per the germline V gene, CDR1 is LNHDA and CDR2 is SQIVND (reference sequence). The V gene lost 2 bases and the J gene lost 8 bases, with 18 bases spanning the gap.

The chain is built from TRBV2 and TRBJ1-1, with D unclear. Germline lookup yields CDR1 SNHLY and CDR2 FYNNEI. Trimming shortened V by 4 bases and J by 0 bases, and 9 bases separated the two germline ends. The CDR3 sequence is 14 residues long. CDR3 in amino acids: CASSVRSLNTEAFF. CDR3 coding DNA: TGTGCCAGCAGTGTGAGGAGTTTGAACACTGAAGCTTTCTTT.

This chain connects TRBV7-3 to TRBJ1-5; TRBD1 matches at 7 bases. The germline gives CDR1 SGHTA, CDR2 FQGTGA. The CDR3 totals 15 residues. J gave up 5 bases and V 5 bases, and 9 bases lay outside the gene matches. The CDR3 loop reads CASSPTGTLDQPQHF. CDR3 in DNA: TGTGCCAGCAGCCCGACAGGGACTTTGGATCAGCCCCAGCATTTT.

This clone qualifies as medium-sized. The chain links TRBV6-1 to TRBJ2-7; 9 nucleotides match TRBD2. Germline V gene data show CDR1 as MNHNS and CDR2 as SASEGT. The V and J ends lost 1 base and 1 base, in that order; junction bases with no gene match: 2. The CDR3 has 15 amino acids. In DNA, the CDR3 is TGTGCCAGCAGTGAAGAAAGCGGGGGGTCCTACGAGCAGTACTTC. Translated: CASSEESGGSYEQYF.

The V gene is TRBV5-4, the J gene TRBJ1-2; a weak D match, TRBD1 (5 bases). Trimming took off 7 bases at V and 0 bases at J, with 16 bases between the two ends. The CDR3 runs to 15 residues. Germline values: CDR1 SGHNT, CDR2 YYREEE (reference sequence). The CDR3 region has the DNA TGTGCCAGCGCTAGTCAGGGTCCCTCTAACTATGGCTACACCTTC. This translates into CASASQGPSNYGYTF. The variable domain in full, with the rest retrieved from reference TRBV5-4 and TRBJ1-2, is ETGVTQSPTHLIKTRGQQVTLRCSSQSGHNTVSWYQQALGQGPQFIFQYYREEENGRGNFPPRFSGLQFPNYSSELNVNALELDDSALYLCASASQGPSNYGYTFGSGTRLTVV.

V is TRBV7-8 and J is TRBJ1-1, with TRBD1 as a possible D gene (6 bases). This CDR3 has 13 amino acids. The germline V and J ends were trimmed by 5 bases and 7 bases, with 14 bases remaining between them. Germline lookup yields CDR1 SGHVS and CDR2 FQNEAQ. The DNA for the CDR3 is TGTGCCAGCAGCCTGGGGACAAATGTTGAAGCTTTCTTT. Translation gives CASSLGTNVEAFF.

CDR3 bases: TGTGCCAGCAGCCTCCACCCGGGGGATTCTGAAGCTTTCTTT. Its protein is CASSLHPGDSEAFF. The J gene is TRBJ1-1, the V gene TRBV9; maybe TRBD1 (5 bases). The germline V gene has CDR1 SGDLS and CDR2 YYNGEE. CDR3 length equals 14 residues. The V end lost 4 bases, the J end lost 6 bases, and 16 bases lay between the germline ends.

The chain is built from TRBV11-2 and TRBJ1-5; 8 bases line up with TRBD1. After removal of 3 bases from V and 6 bases from J, the junction contained 4 bases not matched to a gene. This CDR3 contains 14 residues. CDR1 and CDR2 (germline): SGHAT, FQNNGV. The CDR3 nucleotides read TGTGCCAGCAGCTTGGCAGGGGGCCGTCAGCCCCAGCATTTT. It translates to CASSLAGGRQPQHF.

The V gene is TRBV28, the J gene TRBJ1-5; D may be TRBD1 (6 bases). V gave up 3 bases and J gave up 7 bases, with 7 bases separating them. The CDR3 has 12 residues. The germline gives CDR1 MDHEN, CDR2 SYDVKM. CDR3 amino acids: CASSFQGQPQHF. Here the CDR3 DNA reads TGTGCCAGCAGTTTTCAGGGGCAGCCCCAGCATTTT.

This chain joins TRBV5-5 and TRBJ1-3; D possibly corresponds to TRBD1 (5 bases). CDR3 length: 16 amino acids. The germline V gene has CDR1 SGHKS and CDR2 YYEKEE (reference sequence). The germline V and J ends were trimmed by 4 bases and 1 base, with 15 bases remaining between them. This CDR3 is CASSAGDGGSGNTIYF. The CDR3, as DNA: TGTGCCAGCAGCGCGGGGGACGGTGGTTCTGGAAACACCATATATTTT.

The V gene is TRBV27, the J gene TRBJ1-2, with 7 positions matching TRBD1. Trimming took 5 bases from V and 2 from J; bases not matched to a gene: 5. The CDR3 has 14 amino acids. Germline-derived CDR1 and CDR2 are MNHEY and SMNVEV (reference sequence). Here the CDR3 DNA reads TGTGCCAGCAGTGCCAAGGGACAGAACTATGGCTACACCTTC. It is translated as CASSAKGQNYGYTF.

The J gene is TRBJ2-7, the V gene TRBV14; D unclear. Germline V gene data show CDR1 as SGHDN and CDR2 as FVKESK. The CDR3 totals 14 residues. V lost 1 base to trimming and J lost 1 base, with 8 bases between them. In nucleotides, the CDR3 is TGTGCCAGCAGCCAAGTCCTACGGTCCTACGAGCAGTACTTC. Translating gives CASSQVLRSYEQYF.

The CDR3 loop is CASSLTGGGTGSGYTF. CDR3 nucleotide sequence: TGTGCCAGCAGCCTCACGGGGGGCGGGACAGGGAGTGGCTACACCTTC. This chain connects TRBV7-3 to TRBJ1-2, with TRBD1 matching over 9 bases. The V gene's germline CDR1 is SGHTA and CDR2 FQGTGA. This CDR3 contains 16 residues. Trimming at V came to 5 bases and at J to 7 bases, leaving 14 bases not matched to a gene.

This rearrangement joins TRBV7-8 to TRBJ1-2; weak D call: TRBD1 (5 bases). The CDR3 is made up of 13 amino acids. V lost 5 bases, J lost 2 bases, and 9 bases lay in between. The V gene's germline CDR1 is SGHVS and CDR2 FQNEAQ. Here the CDR3 DNA reads TGTGCCAGCAGCCAGAGACAGAACTATGGCTACACCTTC. It codes for CASSQRQNYGYTF.

The chain has TRBV5-1 and TRBJ2-3; D may be TRBD2 (5 bases). The CDR3 runs to 14 residues. Trimming took 4 bases from V and 9 from J, leaving 18 bases between them. Germline V lookup: CDR1 SGHRS, CDR2 YFSETQ. In DNA form, the CDR3 reads TGCGCCAGCAGCCCGGGGAGAGATCGGAGCACGCAGTATTTT. Translation gives CASSPGRDRSTQYF.

The chain uses TRBV7-6 and TRBJ1-5, with D tentatively TRBD1 (6 bases). The CDR3 contains 13 residues. The germline CDR1 and CDR2 sequences are SGHVS and FNYEAQ. Deletions cut 1 base from V and 5 bases from J, with 6 bases between. The CDR3 sequence is CASSLDRDQPQHF. The CDR3 DNA reads as TGTGCCAGCAGCTTAGACAGGGATCAGCCCCAGCATTTT.

The chain couples TRBV29-1 to TRBJ2-1, with 9 positions matching TRBD1. V gave up 7 bases and J gave up 1 base; unmatched junction bases: 5. Germline-derived CDR1 and CDR2 are SQVTM and ANQGSEA. The CDR3 is 14 amino acids. CDR3 residues: CSGTGDLSYNEQFF. For the CDR3, the DNA is TGCAGCGGGACAGGGGATCTTTCCTACAATGAGCAGTTCTTC.

The chain has TRBV4-1 and TRBJ1-4; D gene unclear. Trimming removed 0 bases from V and 0 bases from J, with 11 bases in between. This CDR3 contains 17 residues. CDR1 and CDR2 from the germline V gene are MGHRA and YSYEKL. CDR3: CASSQDEWTATNEKLFF. For the CDR3, the DNA is TGCGCCAGCAGCCAAGATGAATGGACTGCAACTAATGAAAAACTGTTTTTT.

This clone is a singleton in its sample. This chain links TRBV7-3 with TRBJ2-2; 7 bases are a match to TRBD1. This CDR3 has 13 amino acids. The germline gives CDR1 SGHTA, CDR2 FQGTGA. V lost 5 bases to trimming and J lost 5 bases; unmatched junction nucleotides: 2. The CDR3 nucleotides are TGTGCCAGCAGCGCACAGGGGACCGGGGAGCTGTTTTTT. It translates to CASSAQGTGELFF. Together with reference TRBV7-3 and TRBJ2-2, the CDR3 gives the full variable domain: GAGVSQTPSNKVTEKGKYVELRCDPISGHTALYWYRQSLGQGPEFLIYFQGTGAADDSGLPNDRFFAVRPEGSVSTLKIQRTERGDSAVYLCASSAQGTGELFFGEGSRLTVL.